The count of the clone carrying this TCR beta chain is one. The data stem from a study of blood T cell repertoires in COVID-19. Per germline, CDR1 SNHLY and CDR2 FYNNEI. The CDR3 totals 14 residues. The germline V and J ends were trimmed by 6 bases and 2 bases, with 10 bases remaining between them. Adults between roughly 18 and 95 years of age took part from more than 20 US areas. Self-reported history from a screening survey and questionnaire set each donor's cohort. Per the authors' pipeline: Reference gene primers were amplified, and this amplification served to estimate nucleated cell counts. TCRdb's copy holds only in-frame clones and misses some; the assay was immunoSEQ multiplex PCR. For V, J and clone size, that table is used; D and trimming come from the DNA. In the table there are 250,000 to 350,000 clones, 88% of which are singletons.

Sequences were obtained from PBMCs or T cells enriched from blood (not recorded which). The chain couples TRBV2 to TRBJ2-2; D remains unclear. The sequence came from a woman in her 30s who had recovered from COVID-19. This CDR3 is CASRPLVNTGELFF. The CDR3 DNA follows: TGTGCCAGCAGGCCCTTAGTAAACACCGGGGAGCTGTTTTTT.